This T cell receptor beta chain was sequenced for a study of identical twins. Remarks on this clonotype: Antigen specificity is unknown.

V dropped 4 bases and J dropped 9 bases, with 13 bases sitting between them. CDR1 is SGHAT, CDR2 FQNNGV, per germline. The CDR3 has 13 residues. TCRdb analysed the 5' RACE reads with MiXCR anew, one entry per CDR3 protein. This table holds about 660,000 distinct CDR3 sequences, around 8.6% found once. Whole-study findings and limits: The analysis was cross-sectional rather than longitudinal within donors. With abundant cord blood beta clonotypes, insertions were fewer; memory repertoires showed no such pattern.

These data were also filed under a second study, of yellow fever vaccine responses in identical twins. That source reports: Twins' vaccine T cell responses were reported to seem partly convergent and partly personalized.

The chain uses TRBV11-2 and TRBJ2-1; D is perhaps TRBD2 (7 bases). Sequencing used PBMCs. This sequence was found in a woman younger than 30 in good health. The CDR3 loop reads CASSSVRGAEQFF. In nucleotides, the CDR3 is TGTGCCAGCAGCTCAGTTCGGGGGGCTGAGCAGTTCTTC.